Presented here are 16 T cell receptor beta chains from one specimen sequenced in a study of cytotoxic CD8 clonotypes in ibrutinib-treated CLL. Profiled with immunoSEQ multiplex PCR; TCRdb holds only in-frame clones, not every one. The sample lists about 200,000 clones; 72% were seen once. The sample in question was PBMCs, obtained after 24 months of ibrutinib treatment. These receptors all come from a human donor with chronic lymphocytic leukemia.

The chain carries TRBV5-6 and TRBJ2-3; D is ambiguous. Germline CDR1 SGHDT, CDR2 YYEEEE. The V end was cut by 0 bases, the J end by 1 base, with 6 bases between. The CDR3 is made up of 14 amino acids. CDR3 protein: CASSLAPGTDTQYF. Here the CDR3 DNA reads TGTGCCAGCAGCTTGGCCCCGGGCACAGATACGCAGTATTTT.

The chain combines TRBV5-4 with TRBJ2-3, with 7 bases that match TRBD1. The CDR3 has 15 residues. The V gene end was trimmed by 1 base and the J gene end by 0 bases; junction bases not matched to a gene: 2. Germline loops: CDR1 SGHNT, CDR2 YYREEE (reference sequence). The CDR3 loop reads CASSLYRGSTDTQYF. In DNA form, the CDR3 reads TGTGCCAGCAGCTTGTACAGGGGCAGCACAGATACGCAGTATTTT.

This clone has only one observation. The CDR3 nucleotides read TGCGCCAGCAGCCAGGGGACAAGCACTGAAGCTTTCTTT. This sequence encodes CASSQGTSTEAFF. The V gene is TRBV4-1, the J gene TRBJ1-1, with D maybe TRBD1 (6 bases). V lost 3 bases and J 4 bases, leaving 9 bases between the germline ends. In germline, CDR1 is MGHRA, CDR2 YSYEKL. The CDR3 runs 13 residues.

V is TRBV7-8 and J is TRBJ1-1; D is undetermined. This CDR3 contains 12 residues. Looked up from germline, CDR1 is SGHVS and CDR2 is FQNEAQ. V shed 0 bases and J shed 5 bases, with 4 bases lying between them. CDR3 protein: CASSLAGTEAFF. CDR3 in DNA: TGTGCCAGCAGCTTAGCAGGGACTGAAGCTTTCTTT.

The J gene is TRBJ2-7, the V gene TRBV6-1, with D unclear. The CDR3 runs to 15 residues. Germline CDR1 and CDR2: MNHNS and SASEGT. Trimming removed 1 base from V and 0 bases from J, with 10 bases in between. CDR3: CASSEGSSNSYEQYF. CDR3 DNA: TGTGCCAGCAGTGAAGGCTCGTCTAACTCCTACGAGCAGTACTTC.

V is TRBV7-8 and J is TRBJ1-1, with unresolved D. CDR3 length equals 15 residues. Germline-derived CDR1 and CDR2 are SGHVS and FQNEAQ. Trimming cost V 0 bases and J 1 base, with 9 bases left between them. CDR3 in DNA: TGTGCCAGCAGCTTAGCAAGGGTGGCGAACACTGAAGCTTTCTTT. Translated: CASSLARVANTEAFF.

Turning to this clone: Germline is not matched at one junction end, which may reflect a read error. The J gene is TRBJ2-3, the V gene TRBV30; D uncertain. Per germline, CDR1 GTSNPN and CDR2 SVGIG (reference sequence). The CDR3 consists of 11 residues. In DNA form, the CDR3 reads TGTGCCTGGGGTCGCACGGATACGCAGTATTTT. Its translation is CAWGRTDTQYF.

This CDR3 reads CASSPPGTSYNEQFF. In DNA form, the CDR3 reads TGTGCCAGCAGCCCCCCCGGGACTAGTTACAATGAGCAGTTCTTC. The V gene is TRBV7-8, the J gene TRBJ2-1, with 8 bases identical to TRBD2. The CDR3 consists of 15 residues. Trimming removed 5 bases from V and 4 bases from J; junction bases left unmatched: 7. The V gene's germline CDR1 is SGHVS and CDR2 FQNEAQ.

This clone was recorded only once. The chain joins TRBV6-5 to TRBJ1-1, with TRBD1 matching 7 bases. The CDR3 has 11 residues. The V gene's germline CDR1 is MNHEY and CDR2 SVGAGI. Unmatched junction bases numbered 5, after V lost 5 bases and J lost 11 bases. CDR3 amino acids: CASSRQGRAFF. CDR3 DNA: TGTGCCAGCAGTCGACAGGGTCGGGCTTTCTTT.

This chain uses TRBV7-8 with TRBJ2-2; 10 bases align to TRBD2. The CDR3 is 15 residues long. Germline assignment: CDR1 SGHVS and CDR2 FQNEAQ. Germline trimming cut 5 bases from V and 6 bases from J; bases unmatched to any gene: 6. The CDR3 loop reads CASSRTGTSAGELFF. As DNA, the CDR3 is TGTGCCAGCAGCCGAACAGGGACTAGCGCCGGGGAGCTGTTTTTT.

The gene calls are TRBV5-1 and TRBJ1-2; TRBD1 might be the D (5 bases). The CDR3 runs 15 residues. Germline V gene lookup returns CDR1 SGHRS and CDR2 YFSETQ. Trimming took 2 bases from V and 5 from J, leaving 16 bases between them. In nucleotides, the CDR3 is TGCGCCAGCAGCTTTCACCAGGGTAATCGATATGGCTACACCTTC. Its protein product is CASSFHQGNRYGYTF.

V is TRBV6-5 and J is TRBJ2-3; D remains unclear. CDR1 is MNHEY and CDR2 is SVGAGI in the germline V gene. CDR3 length: 12 amino acids. The V and J ends lost 6 bases and 5 bases respectively, with 9 bases between them. CDR3: CASSQSLDTQYF. The CDR3 DNA reads as TGTGCCAGCAGCCAGAGCCTAGATACGCAGTATTTT.

The chain links TRBV2 to TRBJ2-1; D gene unclear. CDR3 length: 16 residues. Germline V gives CDR1 SNHLY, CDR2 FYNNEI. V was pared by 3 bases and J by 7 bases, with 19 bases between. CDR3 protein: CASSDSPRVDENEQFF. The CDR3 nucleotides read TGTGCCAGCAGTGACAGTCCTAGAGTGGACGAAAATGAGCAGTTCTTC.

With regard to this clone: Its ends do not fully match the called genes, so a read error is possible. J is TRBJ2-3 and V is TRBV30; D is possibly TRBD1 or TRBD2 (6 bases each). Germline V gene lookup returns CDR1 GTSNPN and CDR2 SVGIG (reference sequence). This CDR3 has 11 amino acids. As DNA, the CDR3 is TGTGCCTGGACGGGGGCCCATCGGGCCTCCTTT. This encodes CAWTGAHRASF. Using reference TRBV30 and TRBJ2-3 for the parts outside the CDR3, the full variable domain is SQTIHQWPATLVQPVGSPLSLECTVEGTSNPNLYWYRQAAGRGLQLLFYSVGIGQISSEVPQNLSASRPQDRQFILSSKKLLLSDSGFYLCAWTGAHRASFGPGTRLTVL.

This clone was seen a few times. The V gene is TRBV5-1, the J gene TRBJ2-7, with TRBD1 as a possible D gene (6 bases). V lost 6 bases and J lost 5, with 12 bases in between. Germline V gene lookup returns CDR1 SGHRS and CDR2 YFSETQ. The CDR3 consists of 12 residues. The DNA of the CDR3 is TGCGCCAGCACTACAGGGTTCAACGAGCAGTACTTC. It is translated as CASTTGFNEQYF. The full variable domain, in which reference TRBV5-1 and TRBJ2-7 provide the parts outside the CDR3, is KAGVTQTPRYLIKTRGQQVTLSCSPISGHRSVSWYQQTPGQGLQFLFEYFSETQRNKGNFPGRFSGRQFSNSRSEMNVSTLELGDSALYLCASTTGFNEQYFGPGTRLTVT.

This chain links TRBV18 with TRBJ2-7; 9 bases fit TRBD1. V lost 4 bases and J lost 1; bases outside the gene matches: 2. CDR1 KGHSH and CDR2 LQKENI come from the germline V gene. CDR3 length: 14 amino acids. In DNA, the CDR3 is TGTGCCAGCTCACAGGGGACAGGGTCCTACGAGCAGTACTTC. The encoded protein is CASSQGTGSYEQYF.